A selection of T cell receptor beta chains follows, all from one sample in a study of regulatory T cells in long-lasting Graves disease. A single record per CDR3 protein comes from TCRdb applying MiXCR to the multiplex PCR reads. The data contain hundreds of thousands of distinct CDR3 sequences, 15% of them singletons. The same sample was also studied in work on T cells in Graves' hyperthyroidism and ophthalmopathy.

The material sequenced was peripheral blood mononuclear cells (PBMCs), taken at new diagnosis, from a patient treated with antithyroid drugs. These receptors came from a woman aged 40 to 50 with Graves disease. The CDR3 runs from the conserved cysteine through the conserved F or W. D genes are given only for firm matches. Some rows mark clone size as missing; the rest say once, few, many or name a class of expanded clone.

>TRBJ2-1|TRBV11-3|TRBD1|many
TGTGCCAGCAGCACCTACAGGGGGCGTCCCTTAACTGGGCAGTTCTTC
CASSTYRGRPLTGQFF
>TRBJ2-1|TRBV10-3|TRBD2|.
TGTGCCATCAGTAAGACTAGCGGGAACAATGAGCAGTTCTTC
CAISKTSGNNEQFF
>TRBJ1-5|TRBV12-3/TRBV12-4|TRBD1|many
TGTGCCAGCAGTTTAAGAACAGGGGGAGGGAGACAGCCCCAGCATTTT
CASSLRTGGGRQPQHF
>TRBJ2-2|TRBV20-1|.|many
TGCAGTGCTAGGCCGCAAGGTATCGGCGGGGAGCTGTTTTTT
CSARPQGIGGELFF
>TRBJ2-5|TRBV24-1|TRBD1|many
TGTGCCACCAGTGATCCGAGGACAGGGGGAGAGACCCAGTACTTC
CATSDPRTGGETQYF
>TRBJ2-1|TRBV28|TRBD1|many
TGTGCCAGCAGTTTTCGGGACAGGGGCCTTTACAATGAGCAGTTCTTC
CASSFRDRGLYNEQFF
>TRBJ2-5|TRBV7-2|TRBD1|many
TGTGCCAGCAGTTCTACCGGGACAGGGGAGGTCAAGTACTTC
CASSSTGTGEVKYF
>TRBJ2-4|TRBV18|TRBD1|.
TGTGCCAGCTCACGACAGGGGCGAGAGGGTTTGACCAAAAACATTCAGTACTTC
CASSRQGREGLTKNIQYF
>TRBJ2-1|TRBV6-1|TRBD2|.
TGTGCCAGCAGAATAGCGGGAGTGGGGCTAGACAATGAGCAGTTCTTC
CASRIAGVGLDNEQFF
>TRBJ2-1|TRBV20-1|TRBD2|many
TGCAGTGCTTTGGGACTAGCGGGAGGGGGGTACAATGAGCAGTTCTTC
CSALGLAGGGYNEQFF
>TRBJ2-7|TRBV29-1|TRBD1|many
TGCAGCGTCGCACCCGGGGCCAGGGGGACCTACGAGCAGTACTTC
CSVAPGARGTYEQYF
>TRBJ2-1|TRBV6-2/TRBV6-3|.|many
TGTGCCACCACCCTGGGCGATGAGCAGTTCTTC
CATTLGDEQFF
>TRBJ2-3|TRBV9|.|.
TGTGCCAGCAGCGTAGACGGGATAGATACGCAGTATTTT
CASSVDGIDTQYF
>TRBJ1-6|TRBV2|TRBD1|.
TGTGCCAGCAGTGAAAATCCCCCGACAGGGTTTAATTCACCCCTCCACTTT
CASSENPPTGFNSPLHF
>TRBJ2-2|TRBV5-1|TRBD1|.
TGCGCCAGCAGACCTGGGACAGGGAACGGGGAGCTGTTTTTT
CASRPGTGNGELFF
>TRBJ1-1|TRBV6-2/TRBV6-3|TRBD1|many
TGTGCCAGCAGCTACAGGGGGCAGGGGACTGAAGCTTTCTTT
CASSYRGQGTEAFF
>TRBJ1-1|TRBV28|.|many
TGTGCCAGCAGTGACCATTCGAGGCAGAACACTGAAGCTTTCTTT
CASSDHSRQNTEAFF
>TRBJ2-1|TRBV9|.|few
TGTGCCAGCAGCGTAGGCCTGTTGAATGAGCAGTTCTTC
CASSVGLLNEQFF
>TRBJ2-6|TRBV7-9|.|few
TGTGCCAGCAGCCCCCCGCTCGGGACGCCGGTCTCTGGGGCCAACGTCCTGACTTTC
CASSPPLGTPVSGANVLTF
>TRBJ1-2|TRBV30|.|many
TGTGCCTGGAGTAGAGGGGACTATGGCTACACCTTC
CAWSRGDYGYTF
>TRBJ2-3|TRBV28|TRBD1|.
TGTGCCAGCAGTTTATTCCGGGACAGGCATACGCAGTATTTT
CASSLFRDRHTQYF
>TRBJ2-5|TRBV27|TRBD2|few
TGTGCCAGCAGTTTAATCGGGACTAGCGGGATGACTGGAGAAGAGACCCAGTACTTC
CASSLIGTSGMTGEETQYF
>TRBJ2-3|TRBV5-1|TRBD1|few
TGCGCCAGCAGGATCCAGACAGGGTCACTCACAGATACGCAGTATTTT
CASRIQTGSLTDTQYF
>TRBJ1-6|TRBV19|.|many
TGTGCCAGTAGTATGAGAAGGGACGGGATACCCCTCCACTTT
CASSMRRDGIPLHF
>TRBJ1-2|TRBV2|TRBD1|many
TGTGCCAGCCTAGAAGACAGGGGCTATGGCTACACCTTC
CASLEDRGYGYTF
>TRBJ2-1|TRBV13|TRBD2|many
TGTGCCAGCAGCCCTCAAGTTGCGGGAGGGCGTGAGCAGTTCTTC
CASSPQVAGGREQFF
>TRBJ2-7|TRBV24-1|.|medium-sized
TGTGCCACCAGCCTATCACATACAGGGAACCACGAGCAGTACTTC
CATSLSHTGNHEQYF
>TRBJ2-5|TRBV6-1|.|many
TGTGCCAGCAGTACCACAGACTTATCATACCAAGAGACCCAGTACTTC
CASSTTDLSYQETQYF
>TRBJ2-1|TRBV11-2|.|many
TGTGCCAGCAGCTTAGTTCCTAGCTCCTACAATGAGCAGTTCTTC
CASSLVPSSYNEQFF
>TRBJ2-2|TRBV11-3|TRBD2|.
TGTGCCAGCAGCTCGCTCAAGACTAGCGGACCGAACACCGGGGAGCTGTTTTTT
CASSSLKTSGPNTGELFF
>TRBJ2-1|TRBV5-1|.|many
TGCGCCAGCAGCGATACCGGGACTGGGAATGAGCAGTTCTTC
CASSDTGTGNEQFF
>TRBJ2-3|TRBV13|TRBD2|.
TGTGCCAGCAGCTTAGGGGGTAGCGGGTTCACAGATACGCAGTATTTT
CASSLGGSGFTDTQYF
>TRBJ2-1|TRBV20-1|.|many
TGCAGTGCCGGTGGGGATCTCAATGAGCAGTTCTTC
CSAGGDLNEQFF
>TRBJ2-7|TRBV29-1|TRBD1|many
TGCAGCGTTGAGGACAGGTCTTCCTACGAGCAGTACTTC
CSVEDRSSYEQYF
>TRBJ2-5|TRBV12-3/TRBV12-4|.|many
TGTGCCAGCACCCGGGACCATCAAGAGACCCAGTACTTC
CASTRDHQETQYF
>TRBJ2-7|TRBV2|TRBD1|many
TGTGCCAGCAGTCACCCCGGAAGACAGGGGTTAGGCGAGCAGTACTTC
CASSHPGRQGLGEQYF
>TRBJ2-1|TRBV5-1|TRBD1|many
TGCGCCAGCAGCTTGGTGGCCTCCGGGACAGGGTTGTACAATGAGCAGTTCTTC
CASSLVASGTGLYNEQFF
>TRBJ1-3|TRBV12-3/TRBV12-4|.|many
TGTGCCAGCAGTTTCACCTCTGGAAACACCATATATTTT
CASSFTSGNTIYF
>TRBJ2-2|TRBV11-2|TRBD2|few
TGTGCCAGCAGCCGGACTAGCGGAGGGAACACCGGGGAGCTGTTTTTT
CASSRTSGGNTGELFF
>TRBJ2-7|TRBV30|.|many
TGTGCCTGGAGTGTAACTCAGGGCGAGCAGTACTTC
CAWSVTQGEQYF
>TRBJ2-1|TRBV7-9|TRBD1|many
TGTGCCAGCAGCTACAGGGGGGCCGAGCAGTTCTTC
CASSYRGAEQFF
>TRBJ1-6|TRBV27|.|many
TGTGCCAGCAGTCACGGTCGCCCCCAAGCCAATTCACCCCTCCACTTT
CASSHGRPQANSPLHF
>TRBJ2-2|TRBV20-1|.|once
TGCAGTGCTAGAGATCCCACGGGAGCGGGCGGGGAGCTGTTTTTT
CSARDPTGAGGELFF
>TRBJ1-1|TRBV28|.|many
TGTGCCAGCAGCCCCGGATCGAACACTGAAGCTTTCTTT
CASSPGSNTEAFF
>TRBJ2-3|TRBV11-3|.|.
TGTGCCAGCAGCCTTGACAGGACCACAGATACGCAGTATTTT
CASSLDRTTDTQYF